This TCR beta chain was sequenced during a study of blood T cell repertoires in COVID-19 (dated by TCRdb to the early 2020s). Regarding the complete study: The collaborator samples originated in the United States, Italy and Spain and spanned the acute and convalescent phases of COVID-19. The repertoires were made available in a free public database intended to serve as a resource for research on the immune response to SARS-CoV-2. The prospective study material was composed of cDNA or gDNA derived from T cells, B-cell-depleted T cells, or PBMCs. The samples were drawn from two sources: the first 160 participants of the ongoing ImmuneRACE study, and some 1,300 subjects contributed by 6 global collaborators. Sample metadata almost always included a de-identified subject ID, COVID-19 status, age in years and sex. The dataset comprised deeply sampled blood TCRbeta repertoires from subjects exposed to, actively infected with, or recovered from COVID-19. Where HLA class I and class II types were available, the types were taken from metadata supplied by the sample provider, not from assay-based typing.

There are 15 amino acids in the CDR3, from cysteine to phenylalanine inclusive. Left in the record is the CDR3 DNA by itself, 45 bases read in frame from the first base. V and J are truncated by 7 bases and 4 bases respectively, leaving an intervening sequence of 16 bases. CDR1 SGHVS and CDR2 FNYEAQ are derived from the germline V gene. The research as a whole found: How much clinical and demographic metadata was included differed by source and by participant, and the metadata was provided uncurated.

Each collaborating institution followed its own protocols to collect whole blood in K2EDTA tubes. For TCRbeta analysis, collaborators shipped samples in one of three forms: frozen whole blood, isolated PBMCs, or DNA extracted from either of those sample types. TCRbeta CDR3 regions were amplified from genomic DNA using the immunoSEQ Assay, a bias-controlled multiplex PCR. The original pipeline was this. Within the assay, amplification of reference gene primers was used to estimate how many nucleated cells each sample contained. Sequence reads were collapsed and filtered to measure the absolute abundance of every unique TCRbeta CDR3 rearrangement. For each sample, productive Simpson clonality was calculated by taking the square root of Simpson's diversity index across productive rearrangements. This is the immuneACCESS table as TCRdb keeps it, with only in-frame sequences that have V and J called. A part of the clones is gone; compared with another copy, unresolved V genes explain less than half, and the rest is unexplained. That table is the source of V, J and clone size, and D and trimming were worked out from the DNA. The sample contains around 130,000 clones, about four fifths of them found a single time. Of the sample, over 15% is held by the ten largest clones.

Concerning this clone itself: Its antigen has not been determined. No much larger clone is present one base from it, and per-base qualities are unavailable.

The clonotype was recovered from a man aged 80 or over with acute or convalescent COVID-19. Sequenced material: peripheral blood. The chain is made from TRBV7-6 and TRBJ2-2; the D gene is perhaps TRBD1, on 6 matching bases. The DNA sequence is as follows: TGTGCCAGCACCCCCAGAACAGGGATCACCGGGGAGCTGTTTTTT. It translates to CASTPRTGITGELFF.